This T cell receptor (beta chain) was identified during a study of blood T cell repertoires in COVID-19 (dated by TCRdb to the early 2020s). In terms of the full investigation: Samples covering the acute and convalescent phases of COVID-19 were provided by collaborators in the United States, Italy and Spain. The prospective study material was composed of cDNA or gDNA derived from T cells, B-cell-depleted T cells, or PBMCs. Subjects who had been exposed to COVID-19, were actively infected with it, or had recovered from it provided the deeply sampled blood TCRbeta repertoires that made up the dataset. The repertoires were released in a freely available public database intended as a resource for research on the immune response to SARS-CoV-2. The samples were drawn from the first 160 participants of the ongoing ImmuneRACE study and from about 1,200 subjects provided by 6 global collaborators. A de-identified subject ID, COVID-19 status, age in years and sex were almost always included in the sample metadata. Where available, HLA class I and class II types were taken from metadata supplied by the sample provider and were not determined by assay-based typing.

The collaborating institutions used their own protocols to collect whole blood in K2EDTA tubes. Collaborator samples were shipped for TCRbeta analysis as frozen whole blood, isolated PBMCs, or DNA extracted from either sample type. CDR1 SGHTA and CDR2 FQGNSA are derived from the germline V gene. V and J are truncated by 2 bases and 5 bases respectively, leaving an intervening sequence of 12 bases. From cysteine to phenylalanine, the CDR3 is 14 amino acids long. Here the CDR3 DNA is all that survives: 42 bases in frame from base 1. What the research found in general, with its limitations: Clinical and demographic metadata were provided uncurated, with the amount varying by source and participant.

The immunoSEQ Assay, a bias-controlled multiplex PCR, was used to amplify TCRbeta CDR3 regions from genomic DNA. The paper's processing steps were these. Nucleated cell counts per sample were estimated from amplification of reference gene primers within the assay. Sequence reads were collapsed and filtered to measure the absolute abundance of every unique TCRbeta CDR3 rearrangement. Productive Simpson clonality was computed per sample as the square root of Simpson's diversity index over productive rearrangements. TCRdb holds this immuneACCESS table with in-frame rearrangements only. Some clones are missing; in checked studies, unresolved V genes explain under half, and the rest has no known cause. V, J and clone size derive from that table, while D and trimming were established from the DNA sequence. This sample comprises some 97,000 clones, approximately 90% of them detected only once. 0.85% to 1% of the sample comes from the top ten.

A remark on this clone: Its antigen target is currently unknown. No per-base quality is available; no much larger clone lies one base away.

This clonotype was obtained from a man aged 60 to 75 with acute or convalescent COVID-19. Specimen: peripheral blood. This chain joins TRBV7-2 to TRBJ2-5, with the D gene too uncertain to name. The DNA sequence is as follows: TGTGCCAGCAGCTTACCTAGACGAGGCGAGACCCAGTACTTC. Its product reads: CASSLPRRGETQYF. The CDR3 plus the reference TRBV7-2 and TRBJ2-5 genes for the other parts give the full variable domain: GAGVSQSPSNKVTEKGKDVELRCDPISGHTALYWYRQSLGQGLEFLIYFQGNSAPDKSGLPSDRFSAERTGGSVSTLTIQRTQQEDSAVYLCASSLPRRGETQYFGPGTRLLVL.